The TCR beta chain under discussion was sequenced for a study of blood T cell repertoires in COVID-19. Study background: Sites across the United States, Italy and Spain contributed samples from acute and convalescent COVID-19. Sample material is recorded as cDNA or gDNA derived from T cells, B-cell-depleted T cells, or PBMCs.

Per the original data handling: How many nucleated cells were present was estimated from reference gene primer amplification. Profiled with immunoSEQ multiplex PCR; TCRdb holds only in-frame clones, not every one. D and trimming come from the DNA, and the V and J calls and clone size come from that table. The sample has 150,000 or so clones; roughly 82% are singletons. J gave up 1 base and V 5 bases, and 4 bases lay outside the gene matches. Germline CDR1 LNHDA, CDR2 SQIVND (reference sequence). This CDR3 is 14 amino acids long. Sequencing used peripheral blood. The receptor was derived from a woman in her forties or fifties in a cohort sampled during active or convalescent COVID-19. V gene TRBV19 combines with J gene TRBJ1-2, with 7 positions matching TRBD1. The CDR3 here is CASSVNRGNYGYTF. The DNA for the CDR3 is TGTGCCAGTAGTGTGAACAGGGGTAACTATGGCTACACCTTC.